Presented here are 13 T cell receptor beta chains from one specimen sequenced in a study of T cells expressing NK-cell markers. TCRdb reworked the 5' RACE reads into one entry per CDR3 protein, no DNA. In total, the table holds 500,000 or so distinct CDR3 sequences. Sequenced input: blood T cells: a sorted CD56 or NKG2C T cell subset, CD4+ or CD8+ T cells, or bulk PBMC T cells (not recorded which). The source is a man younger than 35 in good health.

V gene TRBV12-3 or TRBV12-4 combines with J gene TRBJ1-6. This CDR3 spans 14 amino acids. The CDR3 here is CASSLNSPNSPLHF.

The rearrangement links TRBV20-1 to TRBJ2-3; TCRdb lists TRBD1, though no DNA is available to test this call. The CDR3 runs 15 residues. CDR1 is DFQATT, CDR2 SNEGSKA, per germline (reference sequence). CDR3 protein: CRWDRGPEGTDTQYF.

The V call is TRBV6-2 or TRBV6-3, the J call TRBJ2-3; the D gene TCRdb calls, TRBD2, cannot be checked with no DNA. The CDR3 totals 15 residues. CDR1 is MNHEY and CDR2 is SVGEGT in the germline V gene. This CDR3 reads CASTPTSAGTDTQYF.

CDR3 sequence: CSATGGGGELFF. V usage is TRBV29-1 and J usage is TRBJ2-2; the D gene TCRdb calls, TRBD2, cannot be checked with no DNA. CDR1 is SQVTM, CDR2 ANQGSEA, per germline. The CDR3 sequence is 12 residues long.

The chain links TRBV20-1 to TRBJ2-5; TCRdb's D call, TRBD2, is unchecked because there is no DNA. Germline CDR1 reads DFQATT; CDR2 reads SNEGSKA (reference sequence). The CDR3 is 13 residues long. This chain's CDR3 is CSASRALTETQYF.

The chain couples TRBV3-1 to TRBJ1-2; TCRdb's assignment of TRBD1 cannot be checked, as there is no DNA. This CDR3 is 13 amino acids long. CDR1 is LGHDT, CDR2 YNNKEL, per germline (reference sequence). The CDR3 sequence: CASSQPGLYGYTF.

CDR3 in amino acids: CASSPGLARMANTGELFF. V gene TRBV5-1 combines with J gene TRBJ2-2; TCRdb lists TRBD2, though no DNA is available to test this call. The CDR3 runs to 18 residues. CDR1 SGHRS and CDR2 YFSETQ come from the germline V gene.

This rearrangement joins TRBV10-3 to TRBJ1-5; TCRdb returns TRBD1, unconfirmable since there is no DNA. Germline-derived CDR1 and CDR2 are ENHRY and SYGVKD. CDR3 length equals 16 residues. This chain's CDR3 is CAISESSFSGDQPQHF.

The rearrangement links TRBV28 to TRBJ2-3. The CDR3 is made up of 13 amino acids. Looked up from germline, CDR1 is MDHEN and CDR2 is SYDVKM. CDR3: CASSLQGPDTQYF.

The rearrangement uses TRBV5-5 and TRBJ2-7; with no DNA, the TCRdb D assignment of TRBD1 cannot be verified. The germline CDR1 and CDR2 sequences are SGHKS and YYEKEE (reference sequence). The CDR3 covers 13 residues. The CDR3 loop is CASSRDSFYEQYF.

CDR3 region: CASRDQTGATKNIQYF. This rearrangement joins TRBV7-9 to TRBJ2-4; the TCRdb D gene call, TRBD1, has no DNA to confirm it. CDR3 length: 16 amino acids. CDR1 SEHNR and CDR2 FQNEAQ come from the germline V gene (reference sequence). Filled out from reference TRBV7-9 and TRBJ2-4, the complete variable domain reads DTGVSQNPRHKITKRGQNVTFRCDPISEHNRLYWYRQTLGQGPEFLTYFQNEAQLEKSRLLSDRFSAERPKGSFSTLEIQRTEQGDSAMYLCASRDQTGATKNIQYFGAGTRLSVL.

The V gene is TRBV7-3, the J gene TRBJ1-1; TCRdb calls TRBD1, which cannot be checked without DNA. This CDR3 has 11 amino acids. Germline lookup yields CDR1 SGHTA and CDR2 FQGTGA. CDR3: CASSSGGKAFF.

This chain's CDR3 is CAWSGGVGDEQFF. The rearrangement joins TRBV30 to TRBJ2-1; TCRdb names TRBD1, which stays unverified in the absence of DNA. The CDR3 totals 13 residues. Germline V lookup: CDR1 GTSNPN, CDR2 SVGIG (reference sequence).